The following is a TCR beta chain sequence with its context. Antigen unknown. The data derive from a study of T cell responses to AZD1222 COVID-19 vaccine. Broader study findings: Two doses of AZD1222 preceded a rise in Spike-specific TCR breadth and depth. The sample set comprised mostly white British donors with more females, and clonal diversity was possibly underestimated.

Clones were read by immunoSEQ multiplex PCR, and TCRdb kept only the in-frame ones, dropping some. The sample lists approximately 150,000 clones, 85% to 95% occurring once. The sequence came from an adult who had recovered from COVID-19. Here the sequenced sample was peripheral blood, taken after recovery from COVID-19.

CDR3: CASSFRTALTNEKLFF. CDR3 sequence (DNA): TGTGCCAGCAGCTTTCGGACAGCGCTAACTAATGAAAAACTGTTTTTT. The chain carries TRBV5-8 and TRBJ1-4; possibly TRBD1 for D (6 bases). With 2 bases removed from V and 1 base from J, the gap between germline ends came to 12 bases. The CDR3 totals 16 residues. Germline CDR1 and CDR2: SGHTS and YDEGEE.